This T cell receptor (beta chain) was identified in a study of cytomegalovirus exposure and HLA in healthy donors. General study findings and limits: Later on, analysis showed that most CMV-associated TCR beta chains appeared to be HLA-restricted. Sequencing had likely introduced a cluster of highly shared sequence variants as an artifact. With later analysis, a missense DCLRE1C variant became linked to TCR beta V- and J-gene trimming. In an earlier analysis, about 87% or about 30%: the productive usage of most TCR beta V segments.

PCR employed 60 Vbeta and 13 Jbeta primers. TCRdb's table, derived via immunoSEQ multiplex PCR, lists solely in-frame clones and lacks some. Among some 180,000 clones listed, 78% were seen once. Germline V gene sequence: CDR1 MNHEY, CDR2 SVGAGI. V was trimmed by 6 bases and J by 4 bases, leaving 17 bases between them. This CDR3 has 15 amino acids. Worth noting for this clone: Antigen: not known.

The receptor's source is a female donor in good health and CMV-seronegative. This rearrangement joins TRBV6-5 to TRBJ2-3; possible D gene TRBD1, 6 bases. The sequenced material came from PBMCs. The CDR3 region is CASRVVGGQSDTQYF. As DNA, the CDR3 is TGTGCCAGCAGAGTAGTCGGAGGACAGTCAGATACGCAGTATTTT.